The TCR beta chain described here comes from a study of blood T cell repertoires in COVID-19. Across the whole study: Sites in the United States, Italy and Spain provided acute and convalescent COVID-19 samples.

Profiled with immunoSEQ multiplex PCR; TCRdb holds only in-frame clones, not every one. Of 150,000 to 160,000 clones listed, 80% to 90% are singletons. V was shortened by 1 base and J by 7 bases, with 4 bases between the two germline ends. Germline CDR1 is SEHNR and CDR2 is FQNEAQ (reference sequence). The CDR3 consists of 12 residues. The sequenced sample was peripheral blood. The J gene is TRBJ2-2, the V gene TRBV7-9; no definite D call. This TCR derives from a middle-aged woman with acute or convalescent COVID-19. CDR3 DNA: TGTGCCAGCAGCTTAGACAACGGGGAGCTGTTTTTT. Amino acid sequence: CASSLDNGELFF.